The 2 T cell receptor beta chains below all came from one sample that was sequenced in a study of OX40 agonist ivuxolimab in advanced cancers. Profiling relied on immunoSEQ multiplex PCR, and the TCRdb table lists in-frame clones only, not all of them. The table shows approximately 94,000 clones, with 80% to 85% occurring only once. The sequencing here drew on CD4+ or CD8+ T cells sorted from blood, taken in a trial of the OX40 agonist ivuxolimab. The receptor source for this set is an adult with an advanced solid tumor such as melanoma, head and neck, liver or kidney cancer.

With regard to this clone: The sample has other DNA sequences that encode this CDR3 too. V and J are TRBV7-2 and TRBJ2-2, with 8 nucleotides matching TRBD1. V dropped 5 bases and J dropped 7; count of bases not matched to a gene: 6. The CDR3 length is 14 residues. Germline loops: CDR1 SGHTA, CDR2 FQGNSA. DNA of the CDR3: TGTGCCAGCAGCCCGGACAGGGCGGGCGGGGAGCTGTTTTTT. This gives the protein CASSPDRAGGELFF.

This chain connects TRBV7-2 to TRBJ2-7; D might be TRBD1 (6 bases). Germline CDR1 reads SGHTA; CDR2 reads FQGNSA. This CDR3 has 14 residues. Trimming shortened V by 0 bases and J by 4 bases, and 10 bases separated the two germline ends. Here the CDR3 reads CASSLAGAYYEQYF. The CDR3 DNA follows: TGTGCCAGCAGCTTAGCGGGGGCCTATTACGAGCAGTACTTC.